This T cell receptor (beta chain) was retrieved from a study of identical twins' blood T cells. Study information: Approximately twelve libraries, six alpha and six beta, gave around 50 million reads. General study results and limits: Shared CDR3 clonotype counts between two donors mainly tracked the product of their cloneset sizes, twins included.

Reared together, all three twin pairs probably met the same infectious agents and vaccines. Comment on this clonotype: Antigen unknown.

The CDR3 length is 13 residues. Germline V gives CDR1 SQVTM, CDR2 ANQGSEA. Trimming stripped 3 bases from V and 6 bases from J, with 15 bases between. As processed by the authors: Clonotypes per individual ranged from about 85,000 to nearly 500,000. TCRdb reprocessed the 5' RACE reads via MiXCR and lists one record per CDR3 protein. Clone size and V and J calls follow TCRdb, not the original study. Of fewer than 450,000 distinct CDR3 sequences in the sample, 25% to 35% were seen once. The V gene is TRBV29-1, the J gene TRBJ2-7; D is unclear. The sequenced sample consisted of PBMCs. This TCR derives from a woman aged 18-55 years in good health. The CDR3 coding sequence is TGCAGCGTTGAGGAAACCGGGTACGGCGAGCAGTACTTC. Translation gives CSVEETGYGEQYF.